This is a list of T cell receptor beta chains from one sample in a study of blood T cell repertoires in COVID-19. Sequencing used immunoSEQ multiplex PCR; TCRdb keeps in-frame clones, though not all of them. The repertoire consists of over 150,000 clones, with roughly 87% occurring once and the leading ten covering 7%. The sequencing input was PBMCs or T cells enriched from blood (not recorded which). The receptor source for this set is a woman between 50 and 59 years old who had recovered from COVID-19. Each CDR3 is given with its conserved first and last residue. D genes are given only for firm matches. Clone size appears in some rows only: once, few, many, or a class for an expanded clone.

v_call: TRBV9; clone_size: NA; d_call: TRBD1; cdr3_length: 15; j_call: TRBJ2-1; cdr3_nt: TGTGCCAGCAGCGTAGAGACAGGGTACTACAATGAGCAGTTCTTC; cdr3_aa: CASSVETGYYNEQFF
v_call: TRBV18; clone_size: NA; d_call: NA; cdr3_length: 16; j_call: TRBJ1-4; cdr3_nt: TGTGCCAGCTCACCTGGGGCCGAAGCAACTAATGAAAAACTGTTTTTT; cdr3_aa: CASSPGAEATNEKLFF
v_call: TRBV28; clone_size: NA; d_call: NA; cdr3_length: 15; j_call: TRBJ1-5; cdr3_nt: TGTGCCAGCAGTCGTGCTCAGGGCTACAATCAGCCCCAGCATTTT; cdr3_aa: CASSRAQGYNQPQHF
v_call: TRBV18; clone_size: NA; d_call: NA; cdr3_length: 13; j_call: TRBJ1-1; cdr3_nt: TGTGCCAGCTCACCATCGGGAGACACTGAAGCTTTCTTT; cdr3_aa: CASSPSGDTEAFF
v_call: TRBV7-2; clone_size: NA; d_call: NA; cdr3_length: 14; j_call: TRBJ2-7; cdr3_nt: TGTGCCAGCAGCTTACTAGGGAGTACCTACGAGCAGTACTTC; cdr3_aa: CASSLLGSTYEQYF
v_call: TRBV7-6; clone_size: NA; d_call: NA; cdr3_length: 15; j_call: TRBJ1-6; cdr3_nt: TGTGCCAGCAGCTTATTAGCAGGGAATAATTCACCCCTCCACTTT; cdr3_aa: CASSLLAGNNSPLHF
v_call: TRBV18; clone_size: NA; d_call: TRBD1; cdr3_length: 16; j_call: TRBJ1-3; cdr3_nt: TGTGCCAGCTCACCCGCCGGGACAGTCTCTGGAAACACCATATATTTT; cdr3_aa: CASSPAGTVSGNTIYF
v_call: TRBV2; clone_size: NA; d_call: NA; cdr3_length: 14; j_call: TRBJ1-1; cdr3_nt: TGTGCCAGCCCCGCCAGGGAAGTGAACACTGAAGCTTTCTTT; cdr3_aa: CASPAREVNTEAFF
v_call: TRBV9; clone_size: NA; d_call: TRBD2; cdr3_length: 16; j_call: TRBJ2-3; cdr3_nt: TGTGCCAGCAGCGCAACTAGCGGGGGGAGCACAGATACGCAGTATTTT; cdr3_aa: CASSATSGGSTDTQYF
v_call: TRBV19; clone_size: NA; d_call: TRBD1; cdr3_length: 14; j_call: TRBJ2-7; cdr3_nt: TGTGCCAGTAGTATAGGGACAGGGACGAACCTGCAGTACTTC; cdr3_aa: CASSIGTGTNLQYF
v_call: TRBV9; clone_size: once; d_call: NA; cdr3_length: 15; j_call: TRBJ2-1; cdr3_nt: TGTGCCAGCAGCGTAGTTAGCGAGGGTGGAGGTGAGCAGTTCTTC; cdr3_aa: CASSVVSEGGGEQFF
v_call: TRBV10-3; clone_size: NA; d_call: TRBD1; cdr3_length: 14; j_call: TRBJ2-7; cdr3_nt: TGTGCCACCTGCCCCGGACAGGTGGGATACGAGCAGTACTTC; cdr3_aa: CATCPGQVGYEQYF
v_call: TRBV18; clone_size: once; d_call: TRBD1; cdr3_length: 14; j_call: TRBJ2-5; cdr3_nt: TGTGCCAGCTCACCACCGACAGGGACAGAGACCCAGTACTTC; cdr3_aa: CASSPPTGTETQYF
v_call: TRBV24-1; clone_size: NA; d_call: TRBD1; cdr3_length: 16; j_call: TRBJ2-3; cdr3_nt: TGTGCCACCAGTGAGGCCGGGACAGGGGGTTTCGATACGCAGTATTTT; cdr3_aa: CATSEAGTGGFDTQYF
v_call: TRBV7-9; clone_size: NA; d_call: TRBD1; cdr3_length: 12; j_call: TRBJ2-7; cdr3_nt: TGTGCCAGCAGCCGGACAGGGGGAGAGCAGTACTTC; cdr3_aa: CASSRTGGEQYF
v_call: TRBV24-1; clone_size: NA; d_call: NA; cdr3_length: 14; j_call: TRBJ2-1; cdr3_nt: TGTGCCACCAGTGATTTTGGCGGCTACAATGAGCAGTTCTTC; cdr3_aa: CATSDFGGYNEQFF
v_call: TRBV5-4; clone_size: NA; d_call: NA; cdr3_length: 14; j_call: TRBJ1-3; cdr3_nt: TGTGCCAGCATCGACAGGAGCTCTGGAAACACCATATATTTT; cdr3_aa: CASIDRSSGNTIYF
v_call: TRBV6-5; clone_size: NA; d_call: NA; cdr3_length: 15; j_call: TRBJ1-2; cdr3_nt: TGTGCCAGCAATATCGACAGGTCTGGGGGCTATGGCTACACCTTC; cdr3_aa: CASNIDRSGGYGYTF
v_call: TRBV28; clone_size: NA; d_call: TRBD2; cdr3_length: 14; j_call: TRBJ2-7; cdr3_nt: TGTGCCAGCAGGACAACTAGCGGTCCCTACGAGCAGTACTTC; cdr3_aa: CASRTTSGPYEQYF
v_call: TRBV27; clone_size: NA; d_call: TRBD2; cdr3_length: 16; j_call: TRBJ2-7; cdr3_nt: TGTGCCAGCAGTCTCCGGACTAGCGGGGTGGGCGGGGAGCAGTACTTC; cdr3_aa: CASSLRTSGVGGEQYF
v_call: TRBV27; clone_size: NA; d_call: NA; cdr3_length: 15; j_call: TRBJ1-1; cdr3_nt: TGTGCCAGCAGTTTATTTAGCCCTCAGTATACTGAAGCTTTCTTT; cdr3_aa: CASSLFSPQYTEAFF
v_call: TRBV7-9; clone_size: NA; d_call: NA; cdr3_length: 13; j_call: TRBJ1-2; cdr3_nt: TGTGCCAGCAGCCCACAGGTTAACTATGGCTACACCTTC; cdr3_aa: CASSPQVNYGYTF
v_call: TRBV18; clone_size: NA; d_call: NA; cdr3_length: 14; j_call: TRBJ1-4; cdr3_nt: TGTGCCAGCTCACCTCAATCAACTAATGAAAAACTGTTTTTT; cdr3_aa: CASSPQSTNEKLFF
v_call: TRBV29-1; clone_size: NA; d_call: TRBD1; cdr3_length: 15; j_call: TRBJ1-3; cdr3_nt: TGCAGCACATGGACAGGGGGAAGACCTGGAAACACCATATATTTT; cdr3_aa: CSTWTGGRPGNTIYF
v_call: TRBV29-1; clone_size: once; d_call: NA; cdr3_length: 13; j_call: TRBJ1-4; cdr3_nt: TGCAGCGGATTTGAGACAGTTAATGAAAAACTGTTTTTT; cdr3_aa: CSGFETVNEKLFF
v_call: TRBV5-1; clone_size: NA; d_call: NA; cdr3_length: 13; j_call: TRBJ2-7; cdr3_nt: TGCGCCAGCAGCTTGGAATTATACGGCGAGCAGTACTTC; cdr3_aa: CASSLELYGEQYF
v_call: TRBV29-1; clone_size: NA; d_call: NA; cdr3_length: 13; j_call: TRBJ1-2; cdr3_nt: TGCAGCGTTGAGGGACAACCAGGGTATGGCTACACCTTC; cdr3_aa: CSVEGQPGYGYTF
v_call: TRBV10-1; clone_size: NA; d_call: TRBD2; cdr3_length: 13; j_call: TRBJ2-1; cdr3_nt: TGCGCCAGCAGTTATCGGGAGGTGGGTGAGCAGTTCTTC; cdr3_aa: CASSYREVGEQFF
v_call: TRBV28; clone_size: NA; d_call: TRBD1; cdr3_length: 16; j_call: TRBJ2-5; cdr3_nt: TGTGCCAGCAGTTTTTCGACAGGGGGAGGCCAAGAGACCCAGTACTTC; cdr3_aa: CASSFSTGGGQETQYF
v_call: TRBV29-1; clone_size: few; d_call: NA; cdr3_length: 14; j_call: TRBJ2-1; cdr3_nt: TGCAGCGTTGACGCAGGGGTATCCTACAATGAGCAGTTCTTC; cdr3_aa: CSVDAGVSYNEQFF
v_call: TRBV21-1; clone_size: NA; d_call: NA; cdr3_length: 11; j_call: TRBJ2-3; cdr3_nt: TGTGCCAGCAGCACTACAGATACGCAGTATTTT; cdr3_aa: CASSTTDTQYF
v_call: TRBV29-1; clone_size: NA; d_call: NA; cdr3_length: 13; j_call: TRBJ2-3; cdr3_nt: TGCAGCGTCGACAACAGGGGCACAGATACGCAGTATTTT; cdr3_aa: CSVDNRGTDTQYF
v_call: TRBV6-6; clone_size: NA; d_call: NA; cdr3_length: 13; j_call: TRBJ1-5; cdr3_nt: TGTGCCAGCTTGGCGGATAGCAATCAGCCCCAGCATTTT; cdr3_aa: CASLADSNQPQHF
v_call: TRBV7-9; clone_size: NA; d_call: NA; cdr3_length: 15; j_call: TRBJ2-7; cdr3_nt: TGTGCCAGCAGCTTAGATGCGGGGCCCTCCTACGAGCAGTACTTC; cdr3_aa: CASSLDAGPSYEQYF
v_call: TRBV9; clone_size: NA; d_call: TRBD1; cdr3_length: 16; j_call: TRBJ2-7; cdr3_nt: TGTGCCAGCAGCGCGGGACAGGGAGTCCCTTCCTACGAGCAGTACTTC; cdr3_aa: CASSAGQGVPSYEQYF
v_call: TRBV2; clone_size: NA; d_call: TRBD1; cdr3_length: 14; j_call: TRBJ1-2; cdr3_nt: TGTGCCAGCATTGGACAGGGGGTTAACTATGGCTACACCTTC; cdr3_aa: CASIGQGVNYGYTF